Each of the 21 T cell receptor beta chains below was sequenced from the same sample in a study of blood T cell repertoires in COVID-19 (dated by TCRdb to the early 2020s). Library construction relied on the immunoSEQ multiplex PCR assay. Sourced from immuneACCESS, this table was stored by TCRdb with only in-frame sequences that have V and J called. A share of the clones is absent; for the studies checked, an unresolved V gene accounts for under half, and the remainder has no known explanation. In this sample the table shows a few hundred thousand clones, roughly 89% of which occur a single time. The ten largest clones capture approximately 15% of the sample. Sequences were obtained from PBMCs or T cells enriched from blood (not recorded which). These TCRs come from a man younger than 45 who had been exposed to COVID-19.

This chain connects TRBV11-2 to TRBJ2-7; weak D call: TRBD1 (5 bases). Germline values: CDR1 SGHAT, CDR2 FQNNGV. This CDR3 has 11 amino acids. V lost 8 bases to trimming and J lost 0 bases, with 5 bases between them. The CDR3 sequence: CASGASYEQYF. For the CDR3, the DNA is TGTGCCAGCGGGGCCTCCTACGAGCAGTACTTC. Full variable domain (remainder filled in from reference TRBV11-2 and TRBJ2-7): EAGVAQSPRYKIIEKRQSVAFWCNPISGHATLYWYQQILGQGPKLLIQFQNNGVVDDSQLPKDRFSAERLKGVDSTLKIQPAKLEDSAVYLCASGASYEQYFGPGTRLTVT.

The genes are TRBV10-1 and TRBJ1-6; perhaps TRBD1 as D (6 bases). Germline loops: CDR1 WNHNN, CDR2 SYGVQD (reference sequence). The CDR3 contains 13 residues. Trimming removed 4 bases from V and 8 bases from J, with 9 bases in between. The CDR3 nucleotides are TGCGCCAGCAGTGGGACAGCAGATTCACCCCTCCACTTT. Amino acid sequence: CASSGTADSPLHF.

The V gene is TRBV14, the J gene TRBJ2-7; 7 nucleotides line up with TRBD2. J lost 2 bases, V lost 3 bases, and 4 bases had no gene match. Germline V gives CDR1 SGHDN, CDR2 FVKESK. CDR3 length: 14 amino acids. The CDR3 region is CASSQGGPTYEQYF. The CDR3 coding sequence is TGTGCCAGCAGCCAGGGAGGGCCAACCTACGAGCAGTACTTC.

The gene calls are TRBV7-9 and TRBJ2-1, with 7 bases that match TRBD1. Germline CDR1 SEHNR, CDR2 FQNEAQ (reference sequence). After removal of 5 bases from V and 9 bases from J, the junction contained 7 bases not matched to a gene. This CDR3 is 13 amino acids long. This CDR3 is CASSHPGQPEQFF. CDR3 nucleotide sequence: TGTGCCAGCAGCCACCCGGGACAGCCTGAGCAGTTCTTC.

The chain carries TRBV3-1 (or the pseudogene TRBV3-2) and TRBJ2-2; D gene uncertain. V lost 0 bases, J lost 5 bases, and 7 bases lay in between. The CDR3 spans 14 residues. Germline V gene data show CDR1 as LGHDT and CDR2 as YNNKEL (reference sequence). The CDR3 DNA is TGTGCCAGCAGCCAAGACTTTGAGACCGGGGAGCTGTTTTTT. The encoded protein is CASSQDFETGELFF.

The rearrangement uses TRBV4-1 and TRBJ2-7; the D is unclear. Looked up from germline, CDR1 is MGHRA and CDR2 is YSYEKL. The CDR3 totals 17 residues. V was clipped by 0 bases and J by 0 bases, with 15 bases between them. The CDR3 sequence is CASSQEAKYLSSYEQYF. For the CDR3, the DNA is TGCGCCAGCAGCCAAGAAGCAAAGTATTTATCCTCCTACGAGCAGTACTTC.

V usage is TRBV5-6 and J usage is TRBJ1-2; 9 positions match TRBD1. The CDR3 spans 14 residues. The junction had 2 bases not matched to a gene; V was cut back by 2 bases and J by 3 bases. Germline values: CDR1 SGHDT, CDR2 YYEEEE. The CDR3 region is CASSLDRGYYGYTF. The DNA of the CDR3 is TGTGCCAGCAGCTTAGACAGGGGGTACTATGGCTACACCTTC.

The V call is TRBV19, the J call TRBJ1-5; 7 bases agree with TRBD1. V shed 7 bases, J shed 12 bases, and the junction held 18 bases outside the gene matches. From germline, CDR1 is LNHDA and CDR2 SQIVND (reference sequence). The CDR3 covers 15 residues. CDR3 sequence reads: CASTSWGQPFLLQHF. DNA of the CDR3: TGTGCCAGTACTTCCTGGGGACAGCCCTTCCTTCTCCAGCATTTT.

This clone was seen a few times. The rearrangement uses TRBV4-3 and TRBJ2-1, with TRBD1 matching over 7 bases. V was clipped by 4 bases and J by 4 bases; unmatched bases: 7. The CDR3 is 15 residues long. Germline V CDR1 and CDR2: LGHNA, YSLEER. In DNA, the CDR3 is TGCGCCAGCAGCCGGGGGACAGCTTCTTACAATGAGCAGTTCTTC. Encoded protein: CASSRGTASYNEQFF.

The V and J genes are TRBV5-4 and TRBJ2-7; 13 bases line up with TRBD2. Per the germline V gene, CDR1 is SGHNT and CDR2 is YYREEE (reference sequence). Losses at the gene ends were 4 bases for V and 2 bases for J; bases not matched to a gene: 9. CDR3 length: 17 residues. The CDR3 protein is CASSPGLAGASPYEQYF. DNA of the CDR3: TGTGCCAGCAGCCCCGGACTAGCGGGGGCCTCACCCTACGAGCAGTACTTC.

The chain carries TRBV24-1 and TRBJ2-5; 13 bases line up with TRBD2. The ends lost 3 bases at V and 5 bases at J; junction bases unmatched: 2. Germline V CDR1 and CDR2: KGHDR, SFDVKD. This CDR3 spans 15 amino acids. CDR3 bases: TGTGCCACCAGTGATCCGGGACTAGCGGGGGAGACCCAGTACTTC. Encoded protein: CATSDPGLAGETQYF.

The rearrangement uses TRBV29-1 and TRBJ2-5, with 11 bases identical to TRBD2. Germline values: CDR1 SQVTM, CDR2 ANQGSEA. This CDR3 contains 16 residues. Trimming took 4 bases from V and 4 from J; bases not matched to a gene: 11. CDR3 coding DNA: TGCAGCGTTGTTGGGGGGACTAGCGGTAGCCCAGAGACCCAGTACTTC. As protein: CSVVGGTSGSPETQYF.

The rearrangement uses TRBV30 and TRBJ2-5, with 7 nucleotides matching TRBD1. Germline V gene lookup returns CDR1 GTSNPN and CDR2 SVGIG (reference sequence). This CDR3 is 14 amino acids long. The V gene end was trimmed by 5 bases and the J gene end by 5 bases; junction bases not matched to a gene: 11. This CDR3 is CAWCSPDRDETQYF. Here the CDR3 DNA reads TGTGCCTGGTGCTCTCCCGACAGGGATGAGACCCAGTACTTC.

This chain joins TRBV6-1 and TRBJ2-3; 12 bases line up with TRBD2. Losses at the gene ends were 2 bases for V and 4 bases for J; bases not matched to a gene: 1. Germline V gives CDR1 MNHNS, CDR2 SASEGT. The CDR3 is made up of 15 amino acids. CDR3 region: CASSELAGGPDTQYF. Written as DNA, the CDR3 is TGTGCCAGCAGTGAACTAGCGGGGGGGCCAGATACGCAGTATTTT.

J is TRBJ2-2 and V is TRBV4-3; TRBD2 might be the D (6 bases). This CDR3 is 16 amino acids long. Germline V gives CDR1 LGHNA, CDR2 YSLEER. V lost 1 base and J lost 5, with 14 bases in between. Here the CDR3 reads CASSQGVRGGTGELFF. CDR3 bases: TGCGCCAGCAGCCAAGGTGTGCGGGGAGGAACCGGGGAGCTGTTTTTT.

The chain joins TRBV11-2 to TRBJ2-1, with D perhaps matching TRBD2 (6 bases). This CDR3 has 13 residues. Trimming took off 6 bases at V and 16 bases at J, with 22 bases between the two ends. The germline gives CDR1 SGHAT, CDR2 FQNNGV. CDR3 nucleotides: TGTGCCAGCAGGCATACTCGCGGGACCCTAATCTTCTTC. Translating it yields CASRHTRGTLIFF.

The chain recombines TRBV11-2 with TRBJ1-2; a weak D match, TRBD1 (5 bases). The V gene's germline CDR1 is SGHAT and CDR2 FQNNGV. Deletions cut 5 bases from V and 4 bases from J, with 17 bases between. This CDR3 has 15 residues. This chain's CDR3 is CASSMYPGIIYGYTF. The CDR3 DNA reads TGTGCCAGCAGCATGTATCCAGGGATTATCTATGGCTACACCTTC.

The V and J genes are TRBV13 and TRBJ2-7, with D possibly matching TRBD1 (5 bases). The CDR3 extends over 14 amino acids. V dropped 2 bases and J dropped 3 bases, with 11 bases sitting between them. The germline V gene has CDR1 PRHDT and CDR2 FYEKMQ (reference sequence). The CDR3: CASSLKGMRYEQYF. The CDR3 nucleotides are TGTGCCAGCAGCTTAAAGGGGATGCGCTACGAGCAGTACTTC.

This chain joins TRBV5-1 and TRBJ1-4; D gene unclear. The germline gives CDR1 SGHRS, CDR2 YFSETQ. V was shortened by 1 base and J by 5 bases, with 9 bases between the two germline ends. The CDR3 consists of 14 residues. The CDR3 nucleotides are TGCGCCAGCAGCTTGAGTAACAGCAATGAAAAACTGTTTTTT. Translating gives CASSLSNSNEKLFF.

V gene TRBV28 combines with J gene TRBJ2-3, with D perhaps TRBD1 (6 bases). V gave up 2 bases and J gave up 6 bases, with 9 bases separating them. Germline V gene lookup returns CDR1 MDHEN and CDR2 SYDVKM. The CDR3 is 13 amino acids. The CDR3 loop reads CASSLGGWDTQYF. Here the CDR3 DNA reads TGTGCCAGCAGTTTAGGGGGCTGGGATACGCAGTATTTT.

This chain joins TRBV2 and TRBJ2-1, with 7 bases aligning to TRBD1. CDR1 is SNHLY, CDR2 FYNNEI, per germline. V trimming: 8 bases; J trimming: 5 bases; junction bases outside the gene matches: 15. This CDR3 is built from 16 residues. CDR3 bases: TGTGCCAGCTTCGGGTCGGGACAGTCCGGCAACAATGAGCAGTTCTTC. It translates to CASFGSGQSGNNEQFF.